This T cell receptor beta chain came from a study of CXCR3-negative and CXCR3-positive naive CD8 T cells. The study's findings and limits: When CXCR3-positive naive cells were set against CXCR3-negative naive cells, the former had more hydrophobic TRB CDR3s. For memory CD8+ cells diversity was much lower, but both naive subsets had comparably high diversity. Memory, not naive, CXCR3-negative and CXCR3-positive cells differed in TRBV-TRBJ usage.

UMI-labeled TRB cDNA libraries were prepared by 5' RACE. TCRdb derives one entry per CDR3 protein from the 5' RACE reads, leaving out DNA. The data show approximately 65,000 distinct CDR3 sequences, and the top ten clones hold 0.55% to 0.8%. The CDR3 totals 14 residues. In regard to this clonotype: Its matching antigen is unknown.

The chain has TRBV12-3 or TRBV12-4 and TRBJ1-6; TCRdb returns TRBD1, unconfirmable since there is no DNA. This receptor was identified in a human donor in good health. Some clones in this sample may be carry-over from other donors' samples. Sequencing was performed on naive CXCR3+ CD8+ T cells from blood. The subset denotes: CD45RO-CCR7+CD27+CD95- naive CD8+ T cells expressing CXCR3 (TNR3+). The CDR3 spells CASNLEGVGSPLHF.